Shown below are 31 T cell receptor beta chains from a single sample sequenced in a study of cytomegalovirus exposure and HLA in healthy donors (dated by TCRdb to the late 2010s). The library was generated by the immunoSEQ multiplex PCR assay. For the multiplex PCR, a mixture combining 60 forward primers for TCR Vbeta segments and 13 reverse primers for TCR Jbeta segments was used. TCRdb's version of the immuneACCESS table is confined to in-frame rearrangements and falls short of the full clone set. An unresolved V gene accounts for under half of the shortfall where checked; the remainder is of unknown origin. The table for this sample lists some 110,000 clones; roughly 80% of them were counted only once. The top ten constitute around 23% of the sample. The material sequenced was PBMCs. The receptors were sampled from a man aged 25 to 40 in good health and CMV-seropositive.

The J gene is TRBJ1-5, the V gene TRBV18, with 8 bases fitting TRBD1. The CDR3 contains 13 residues. CDR1 is KGHSH, CDR2 LQKENI, per germline. The V segment lost 5 bases and the J segment 4 bases; nucleotides outside the gene matches: 1. The CDR3 loop is CASSDRGNQPQHF. In DNA, the CDR3 is TGTGCCAGCTCAGACAGGGGAAATCAGCCCCAGCATTTT.

This clone was observed a handful of times. The chain links TRBV5-4 to TRBJ2-5; tentative D call: TRBD2 (6 bases). Trimming cost V 4 bases and J 5 bases, with 15 bases left between them. The CDR3 sequence is 14 residues long. CDR1 is SGHNT, CDR2 YYREEE, per germline (reference sequence). The CDR3: CASSPGLRPETQYF. DNA for the CDR3: TGTGCCAGCAGCCCGGGACTCCGACCGGAGACCCAGTACTTC.

CDR3 sequence: CASSGPGLAFYNEQFF. CDR3 nucleotides: TGTGCCAGCAGCGGGCCGGGACTAGCCTTCTACAATGAGCAGTTCTTC. V is TRBV11-2 and J is TRBJ2-1; 9 bases are a match to TRBD2. V was pared by 5 bases and J by 3 bases, with 8 bases of the junction left unmatched. Germline lookup yields CDR1 SGHAT and CDR2 FQNNGV. CDR3 size: 16 residues. Variable domain in full (rest from reference TRBV11-2 and TRBJ2-1): EAGVAQSPRYKIIEKRQSVAFWCNPISGHATLYWYQQILGQGPKLLIQFQNNGVVDDSQLPKDRFSAERLKGVDSTLKIQPAKLEDSAVYLCASSGPGLAFYNEQFFGPGTRLTVL.

This clone was counted a single time. The V call is TRBV2, the J call TRBJ2-1, with 8 bases lining up with TRBD1. The CDR3 is made up of 19 amino acids. V lost 7 bases, J lost 4 bases, and 21 bases stayed unmatched. Germline lookup yields CDR1 SNHLY and CDR2 FYNNEI. DNA for the CDR3: TGTGCCAGCACTGCCGATCCGAACAGACAGGGGAACCTTTACAATGAGCAGTTCTTC. Amino acid sequence: CASTADPNRQGNLYNEQFF. The full variable domain, rest sourced from reference TRBV2 and TRBJ2-1, is EPEVTQTPSHQVTQMGQEVILRCVPISNHLYFYWYRQILGQKVEFLVSFYNNEISEKSEIFDDQFSVERPDGSNFTLKIRSTKLEDSAMYFCASTADPNRQGNLYNEQFFGPGTRLTVL.

The J gene is TRBJ1-1, the V gene TRBV5-4; TRBD1 might be the D (5 bases). CDR1 is SGHNT and CDR2 is YYREEE in the germline V gene (reference sequence). The ends were cut back, 4 bases at V and 8 bases at J, with 15 bases in the middle. The CDR3 length is 13 residues. For the CDR3, the DNA is TGTGCCAGCAGCCAAGATTGGGGCCGGGAAGCTTTCTTT. Protein: CASSQDWGREAFF.

The table lists this clone with a few counts. The chain couples TRBV5-1 to TRBJ1-2; D gene unclear. V lost 3 bases, J lost 8 bases, and 17 bases lay in between. CDR3 size: 14 residues. Germline-derived CDR1 and CDR2 are SGHRS and YFSETQ. The CDR3 nucleotides are TGCGCCAGCAGCTCCCTTGTCTCGGGGAGAGGCTACACCTTC. It yields the protein CASSSLVSGRGYTF.

The rearrangement joins TRBV20-1 to TRBJ1-2; perhaps TRBD1 as D (5 bases). Germline V gives CDR1 DFQATT, CDR2 SNEGSKA (reference sequence). This CDR3 is 11 amino acids long. The CDR3 DNA reads TGCAATGCCGGCACAGGTTATGGCTACACCTTC. It translates to CNAGTGYGYTF.

As DNA, the CDR3 is TGTGCCAGCAGTCCTGACAGATTCTCCTACGAGCAGTACTTC. Residues: CASSPDRFSYEQYF. V is TRBV2 and J is TRBJ2-7, with D possibly being TRBD1 (5 bases). From germline, CDR1 is SNHLY and CDR2 FYNNEI. This CDR3 comprises 14 residues. V was cut by 5 bases and J by 0 bases, with 11 bases left in between.

The genes are TRBV6-1 and TRBJ1-5; D perhaps matches TRBD1 (6 bases). Trimming took off 8 bases at V and 3 bases at J, with 17 bases between the two ends. The CDR3 is 15 amino acids. Germline V CDR1 and CDR2: MNHNS, SASEGT. For the CDR3, the DNA is TGTGCCAGCCGGGTTTGGGACACCCTCAATCAGCCCCAGCATTTT. Translated, it gives CASRVWDTLNQPQHF.

The count of this clone is one. This chain links TRBV27 with TRBJ1-5; no reliable D call. Germline V gene data show CDR1 as MNHEY and CDR2 as SMNVEV (reference sequence). CDR3 size: 12 residues. The CDR3, as DNA: TGTGCGGCGGGAGAAATGAATCAGCCCCAGCATTTT. It encodes CAAGEMNQPQHF.

The rearrangement joins TRBV28 to TRBJ2-1, with 10 bases aligning to TRBD2. Germline CDR1 MDHEN, CDR2 SYDVKM. The CDR3 has 15 amino acids. The trim removed 5 bases at V and 9 bases at J, leaving 10 bases unmatched. CDR3 nucleotides: TGTGCCAGCAGTAGCGGGGGGGCCGTGGTGCGTGAGCAGTTCTTC. Protein: CASSSGGAVVREQFF.

The rearrangement joins TRBV9 to TRBJ2-5; tentative D call: TRBD2 (5 bases). The germline V gene encodes CDR1 SGDLS and CDR2 YYNGEE. This CDR3 spans 13 amino acids. V dropped 2 bases and J dropped 1 base, with 6 bases sitting between them. The CDR3: CASSVGIQETQYF. The CDR3 nucleotides are TGTGCCAGCAGCGTCGGGATCCAAGAGACCCAGTACTTC.

The chain joins TRBV5-1 to TRBJ2-1; a weak D match, TRBD2 (5 bases). V lost 0 bases, J lost 9 bases, and 13 bases lay in between. In germline, CDR1 is SGHRS, CDR2 YFSETQ. This CDR3 is built from 14 residues. Here the CDR3 reads CASSLALGGLEQFF. CDR3 bases: TGCGCCAGCAGCTTGGCCCTCGGAGGCCTTGAGCAGTTCTTC. Supplemented by reference TRBV5-1 and TRBJ2-1, the full variable domain reads KAGVTQTPRYLIKTRGQQVTLSCSPISGHRSVSWYQQTPGQGLQFLFEYFSETQRNKGNFPGRFSGRQFSNSRSEMNVSTLELGDSALYLCASSLALGGLEQFFGPGTRLTVL.

The V call is TRBV7-9, the J call TRBJ2-3; D remains ambiguous. The CDR3 totals 12 residues. Between the trimmed V and J ends, which lost 5 bases and 13 bases, there was a span of 16 bases. The V gene's germline CDR1 is SEHNR and CDR2 FQNEAQ (reference sequence). The CDR3 sequence: CASSPGWVEEYF. The CDR3 coding sequence is TGTGCCAGCAGCCCCGGCTGGGTTGAGGAGTATTTT.

The V call is TRBV28, the J call TRBJ1-1; 7 bases agree with TRBD1. Germline V CDR1 and CDR2: MDHEN, SYDVKM. The CDR3 is 14 residues long. The J segment lost 0 bases and the V segment lost 9 bases, leaving 7 bases of the junction unmatched. Written as DNA, the CDR3 is TGTGCCAGTTACTCAGGGGGGTTGAACACTGAAGCTTTCTTT. Protein sequence: CASYSGGLNTEAFF.

The CDR3 region has the DNA TGTGCCAGTAGGGGACTAGCGGGAGGTTGGCAGACCCAGTACTTC. This translates into CASRGLAGGWQTQYF. V is TRBV19 and J is TRBJ2-5, with TRBD2 identical over 15 bases. The CDR3 is 15 residues long. J lost 6 bases, V lost 6 bases, and 5 bases had no gene match. Germline assignment: CDR1 LNHDA and CDR2 SQIVND (reference sequence).

In the case of this clone: At one end, the junction sequence differs from germline, possibly due to a read error. The chain couples TRBV19 to TRBJ1-1, with TRBD1 identical over 9 bases. The germline gives CDR1 LNHDA, CDR2 SQIVND (reference sequence). There are 17 residues in the CDR3. The CDR3 spells CASSVDLRGQGDTEAFF. CDR3 nucleotide sequence: TGTGCCAGTAGTGTAGACTTGCGGGGACAGGGCGATACTGAAGCTTTCTTT.

The chain is built from TRBV7-9 and TRBJ1-5; D is possibly TRBD1 (6 bases). V was cut by 1 base and J by 13 bases, with 14 bases left in between. Germline V gene lookup returns CDR1 SEHNR and CDR2 FQNEAQ (reference sequence). The length of the CDR3 is 13 residues. CDR3 amino acids: CASSLDLTGYQHF. As DNA, the CDR3 is TGTGCCAGCAGCTTAGACCTCACAGGGTATCAGCATTTT.

This clone was seen a single time. The rearrangement joins TRBV5-1 to TRBJ1-4; the match to TRBD1 covers 8 bases. The CDR3 has 17 residues. Germline V lookup: CDR1 SGHRS, CDR2 YFSETQ. Losses at the gene ends were 0 bases for V and 2 bases for J; bases not matched to a gene: 6. CDR3 bases: TGCGCCAGCAGCTTGGCGCAGGGGGCGTTTACTAATGAAAAACTGTTTTTT. Translated: CASSLAQGAFTNEKLFF.

The J gene is TRBJ2-2, the V gene TRBV5-1, with D maybe TRBD2 (7 bases). The CDR3 runs 18 residues. CDR1 SGHRS and CDR2 YFSETQ come from the germline V gene. V lost 7 bases and J 0 bases, leaving 22 bases between the germline ends. The CDR3 loop is CASRLGGGPYTNTGELFF. Written as DNA, the CDR3 is TGCGCCAGCCGCCTCGGCGGGGGCCCGTACACGAACACCGGGGAGCTGTTTTTT.

This clone was counted between two and nine times. The chain links TRBV5-8 to TRBJ2-7; 7 bases fit TRBD1. This CDR3 region has 14 residues. The germline gives CDR1 SGHTS, CDR2 YDEGEE. Trimming took 3 bases from V and 2 from J; bases not matched to a gene: 5. This CDR3 is CASSWDRSPYEQYF. Written as DNA, the CDR3 is TGTGCCAGCAGCTGGGACAGATCCCCCTACGAGCAGTACTTC.

This clone was picked up a small number of times. This chain links TRBV19 with TRBJ2-3, with TRBD2 matching 11 bases. The ends lost 2 bases at V and 0 bases at J; junction bases unmatched: 1. The CDR3 contains 16 residues. Per germline, CDR1 LNHDA and CDR2 SQIVND (reference sequence). The CDR3 region is CASSILAGGSTDTQYF. The CDR3 region has the DNA TGTGCCAGTAGTATATTAGCGGGGGGGAGCACAGATACGCAGTATTTT.

The genes are TRBV12-5 and TRBJ1-1; no clear D. The CDR3 is made up of 13 amino acids. V lost 7 bases, J lost 0 bases, and 9 bases lay in between. CDR1 and CDR2 from the germline V gene are LGHNT and FRNRAP. CDR3 in amino acids: CASALEVNTEAFF. The CDR3 DNA follows: TGTGCTAGTGCCCTCGAGGTGAACACTGAAGCTTTCTTT.

The chain uses TRBV29-1 and TRBJ2-1; 15 bases align to TRBD2. This CDR3 comprises 16 residues. Germline V gene sequence: CDR1 SQVTM, CDR2 ANQGSEA. Trimming at V came to 7 bases and at J to 6 bases, leaving 10 bases not matched to a gene. CDR3 nucleotides: TGCAGCGACGATGGACTAGCGGGAGGGCAAGTCAATGAGCAGTTCTTC. As protein: CSDDGLAGGQVNEQFF.

The chain recombines TRBV5-1 with TRBJ1-2; D possibly corresponds to TRBD1 (6 bases). CDR1 SGHRS and CDR2 YFSETQ come from the germline V gene. The CDR3 loop spans 14 amino acids. The ends were cut back, 0 bases at V and 6 bases at J, with 12 bases in the middle. The CDR3 here is CASSLVGGPDGYTF. The CDR3 coding sequence is TGCGCCAGCAGCTTGGTCGGGGGGCCGGATGGCTACACCTTC.

The chain employs TRBV5-4 and TRBJ2-1, with 11 bases that match TRBD2. This CDR3 region has 16 residues. CDR1 SGHNT and CDR2 YYREEE come from the germline V gene (reference sequence). Germline trimming cut 0 bases from V and 6 bases from J; bases unmatched to any gene: 5. For the CDR3, the DNA is TGTGCCAGCAGCTTGGACGGACTAGCGGGTTTCAATGAGCAGTTCTTC. As protein: CASSLDGLAGFNEQFF.

The chain carries TRBV11-3 and TRBJ1-1; a possible D gene is TRBD1 (6 bases). This CDR3 region has 13 residues. The V and J ends lost 5 bases and 4 bases respectively, with 11 bases between them. Germline assignment: CDR1 SGHNT and CDR2 YENEEA. The CDR3 protein is CASSTGTTTEAFF. The CDR3 DNA is TGTGCCAGCAGCACAGGGACCACCACTGAAGCTTTCTTT.

The gene calls are TRBV5-6 and TRBJ2-5, with 9 bases aligning to TRBD2. CDR1 is SGHDT, CDR2 YYEEEE, per germline. CDR3 length: 16 residues. V trimming: 0 bases; J trimming: 3 bases; junction bases outside the gene matches: 6. In nucleotides, the CDR3 is TGTGCCAGCAGCTTGGGAGTAGGCGGGGGGGAAGAGACCCAGTACTTC. It yields the protein CASSLGVGGGEETQYF.

The chain recombines TRBV7-8 with TRBJ1-5, with a tentative D call TRBD1 (6 bases). CDR1 and CDR2 from the germline V gene are SGHVS and FQNEAQ. The CDR3 covers 14 residues. Trimming removed 5 bases at V and 6 bases at J, with 14 bases between. CDR3 DNA sequence: TGTGCCAGCAGCCCTACAGGGTTTGGTCAGCCCCAGCATTTT. Its protein product is CASSPTGFGQPQHF.

This chain connects TRBV28 to TRBJ2-7, with D possibly TRBD2 on 6 matching bases. Germline-derived CDR1 and CDR2 are MDHEN and SYDVKM. The CDR3 runs 14 residues. V shed 6 bases and J shed 6 bases, with 18 bases lying between them. The CDR3, as DNA: TGTGCCAGCAGCTCCACAGGAGGGCCCTCCGAGCAGTACGTC. Translation: CASSSTGGPSEQYV.

The rearrangement uses TRBV6-1 and TRBJ2-3, with 8 bases aligning to TRBD2. Germline loops: CDR1 MNHNS, CDR2 SASEGT. The J segment lost 4 bases and the V segment lost 10 bases, leaving 10 bases of the junction unmatched. The CDR3 loop spans 14 amino acids. The CDR3 protein is CAIRGGRLSDTQYF. In DNA, the CDR3 is TGTGCCATCCGGGGGGGCCGATTATCAGATACGCAGTATTTT.